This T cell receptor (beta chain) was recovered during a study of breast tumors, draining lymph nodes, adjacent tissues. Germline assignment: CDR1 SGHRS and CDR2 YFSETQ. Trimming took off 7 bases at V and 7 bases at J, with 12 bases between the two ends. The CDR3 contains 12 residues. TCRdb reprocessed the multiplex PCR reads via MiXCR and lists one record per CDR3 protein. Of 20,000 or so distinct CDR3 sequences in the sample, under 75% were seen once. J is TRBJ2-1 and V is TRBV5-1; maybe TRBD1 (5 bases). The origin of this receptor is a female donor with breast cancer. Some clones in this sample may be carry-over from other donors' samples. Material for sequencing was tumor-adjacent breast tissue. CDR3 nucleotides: TGCGCCAGCCGCCTACCAGGGAATGAGCAGTTCTTC. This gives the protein CASRLPGNEQFF. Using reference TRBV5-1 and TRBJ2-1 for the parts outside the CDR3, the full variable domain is KAGVTQTPRYLIKTRGQQVTLSCSPISGHRSVSWYQQTPGQGLQFLFEYFSETQRNKGNFPGRFSGRQFSNSRSEMNVSTLELGDSALYLCASRLPGNEQFFGPGTRLTVL.